What follows describes a single T cell receptor (beta chain). The sample holds a few counts of this clonotype. The antigen it recognizes is unknown. No much larger clone is present one base from it, and per-base qualities are unavailable. These data come from a study of chronic HIV infection and antiretroviral therapy (dated by TCRdb to between 2014 and 2017). Per the germline V gene, MNHEY is the CDR1 and SVGAGI is the CDR2. The CDR3 contains 14 residues, cysteine and phenylalanine counted. Only the CDR3 portion is preserved as DNA: 42 bases, with reading frame beginning at the first base. Trimming takes 2 bases off V and 8 bases off J; junction bases not matched to a gene: 3. Library construction relied on 5' RACE. TCRdb lists the instrument as Illumina MiSeq. In-frame beta chains were kept once TCRdb had trimmed the public reads at Q25 with fastp and called clones with MiXCR. Rows merge per CDR3 protein into single entries with the most common DNA and genes. Present in this sample are 30,000 or so distinct CDR3 sequences, about 8.6% of which were seen just once. The ten largest clones capture over 2% of the sample.

Sequencing input: peripheral blood. The origin of this receptor is an adult who had HIV and had not received antiretroviral therapy, or was an uninfected healthy control (not recorded which). The chain is encoded by TRBV6-5 joined to TRBJ1-6; the junction holds 7 bases that match TRBD1. The base sequence is TGTGCCAGCAGTTACAGGGGGCCAGATTCACCCCTCCACTTT. It translates to CASSYRGPDSPLHF.